The clone carrying this TCR beta chain came up a few times. Each CDR3 protein gets one entry after TCRdb re-called the 5' RACE reads with MiXCR. This sample has 170,000 or so distinct CDR3 sequences; 25% to 40% occur once, and the top ten carry 12%. The source of the sample is a study of T-cell memory formation after mild COVID-19. Overall study: There were largely donor-specific TCR clusters.

The ends were cut back, 2 bases at V and 0 bases at J, with 5 bases in the middle. Germline-derived CDR1 and CDR2 are SEHNR and FQNEAQ (reference sequence). CDR3 length: 13 amino acids. This TCR came from an adult woman who had mild COVID-19 (a few samples of this study predate the infection). Cell type and time point are not known. This chain joins TRBV7-9 and TRBJ2-7; no reliable D call. The sample consisted of PBMCs or a T cell subset sorted from them (not recorded which). CDR3 DNA sequence: TGTGCCAGCAGCTTATCTGTCTCCTACGAGCAGTACTTC. The encoded protein is CASSLSVSYEQYF.